This T cell receptor (beta chain) appears in the sequencing data of a study of blood T cell repertoires in COVID-19 (dated by TCRdb to the early 2020s). Background for the entire study: Samples from collaborators originated in the United States, Italy and Spain and spanned both the acute and convalescent phases of COVID-19. The prospective study material was composed of cDNA or gDNA derived from T cells, B-cell-depleted T cells, or PBMCs. Subjects who had been exposed to COVID-19, were actively infected with it, or had recovered from it provided the deeply sampled blood TCRbeta repertoires that made up the dataset. The repertoires were released in a freely available public database meant as a resource for research on the immune response to SARS-CoV-2. The samples were drawn from the first 160 participants of the ongoing ImmuneRACE study and from 950 to 1,500 subjects provided by 6 global collaborators. Sample metadata almost always included a de-identified subject ID, COVID-19 status, age in years and sex. Where available, HLA class I and class II types were taken from metadata supplied by the sample provider and were not determined by assay-based typing. The paper as a whole reports these results and caveats: The amount of clinical and demographic metadata varied by source and participant and was provided uncurated.

In the germline V gene (reference sequence), CDR1 corresponds to LGHDT and CDR2 to YNNKEL. The CDR3 has 14 amino acids, counting the end cysteine and phenylalanine. CDR3 DNA only is kept here, 42 bases in frame from base 1. After removal of 2 bases from V and 5 bases from J, the junction retains 4 bases not matched to a gene. One collaborating source in Seattle enrolled patients during active infection and followed them longitudinally through the course of disease. Each collaborating institution followed its own protocols to collect whole blood in K2EDTA tubes. For TCRbeta analysis, collaborators shipped samples as frozen whole blood, isolated PBMCs, or DNA extracted from either of those sample types. The immunoSEQ Assay, a bias-controlled multiplex PCR, was used to amplify TCRbeta CDR3 regions from genomic DNA. The study's own analysis went as follows. Nucleated cell counts per sample were estimated from amplification of reference gene primers within the assay. Sequence reads were collapsed and filtered to measure the absolute abundance of every unique TCRbeta CDR3 rearrangement. For each sample, productive Simpson clonality was calculated as the square root of Simpson's diversity index across productive rearrangements. The immuneACCESS repertoire file appears here via TCRdb, limited to in-frame rearrangements. These files lack a portion of the clones; in checked studies, under half of the deficit traces to unresolved V genes, and the cause of the others is not known. The D gene and trimming were derived from the DNA, and the V and J assignments and clone size from that table. In this sample the table shows almost 200,000 clones, roughly three quarters of which occur a single time. Roughly 5.6% of the sample comes from the top ten.

Regarding this clone: Its antigen is currently not known. No base quality values were provided; no much bigger clone lies one nucleotide off.

Material: peripheral blood. This TCR was recovered from a woman in her thirties or forties with COVID-19, enrolled during active disease. Recombination linked TRBV3-1 (or the pseudogene TRBV3-2) to TRBJ1-2, and TRBD1 matches 8 of the central bases. DNA sequence: TGTGCCAGCAGCCAATCGGACAGGGAGTATGGCTACACCTTC. Its translation is CASSQSDREYGYTF.